This entry lists 24 T cell receptor beta chains sequenced from one sample in a study of T cells in Graves' hyperthyroidism and ophthalmopathy. It was RNA transcripts that yielded the amplified TCR beta CDR3 regions. Initially, a first-round RT-PCR of the TCR CDR3 employed the HTBI primer set. Each CDR3 protein is one row after TCRdb ran MiXCR on the multiplex PCR reads. The data show roughly 660,000 distinct CDR3 sequences, with roughly 17% seen just once and around a sixth held by the top ten. The sample was blood. The origin of the receptors is a man aged 45-65 years with Graves' hyperthyroidism.

This clonotype came up a few times. The chain combines TRBV9 with TRBJ2-1, with 8 nucleotides matching TRBD2. The CDR3 covers 15 residues. J was trimmed by 4 bases and V by 2 bases; bases with no gene match: 5. Germline V CDR1 and CDR2: SGDLS, YYNGEE. The CDR3 region is CASSVGGDGYNEQFF. The CDR3 nucleotides are TGTGCCAGCAGCGTCGGGGGGGACGGATACAATGAGCAGTTCTTC.

This clonotype was recorded at least ten times. This chain connects TRBV28 to TRBJ1-2, with D tentatively TRBD1 (5 bases). This CDR3 comprises 13 residues. Germline V gives CDR1 MDHEN, CDR2 SYDVKM. Between the trimmed V and J ends, which lost 4 bases and 5 bases, there was a span of 11 bases. CDR3 sequence reads: CASSSREEYGYTF. The CDR3 DNA sequence: TGTGCCAGCAGTTCCAGGGAGGAGTATGGCTACACCTTC.

V and J are TRBV6-1 and TRBJ2-3; 11 bases agree with TRBD2. The CDR3 is 17 amino acids. Unmatched junction bases numbered 9, after V lost 5 bases and J lost 2 bases. Germline V gene lookup returns CDR1 MNHNS and CDR2 SASEGT. CDR3 protein: CASSSPGLAVPTDTQYF. The CDR3 DNA follows: TGTGCCAGCAGTTCACCGGGACTAGCGGTCCCCACAGATACGCAGTATTTT.

Ten or more counts support this clonotype. This chain connects TRBV29-1 to TRBJ1-2; a weak D match, TRBD1 (6 bases). The CDR3 has 13 residues. Germline CDR1 is SQVTM and CDR2 is ANQGSEA. The V gene lost 4 bases and the J gene lost 3 bases, with 12 bases spanning the gap. Here the CDR3 DNA reads TGCAGCGTTGGCGCAGGGGATTACTATGGCTACACCTTC. It encodes CSVGAGDYYGYTF.

At least ten counts were recorded for this clonotype. V and J are TRBV28 and TRBJ2-7, with a tentative D call TRBD2 (5 bases). Germline lookup yields CDR1 MDHEN and CDR2 SYDVKM. With 3 bases removed from V and 2 bases from J, the gap between germline ends came to 11 bases. The CDR3 contains 14 residues. In nucleotides, the CDR3 is TGTGCCAGCAGTTTGGGCGGGCCTCCCTACGAGCAGTACTTC. It translates to CASSLGGPPYEQYF.

This clonotype was observed at least ten times. V gene TRBV28 combines with J gene TRBJ1-2; D is perhaps TRBD1 (5 bases). V shed 4 bases and J shed 4 bases, with 19 bases lying between them. This CDR3 is 16 amino acids long. CDR1 is MDHEN, CDR2 SYDVKM, per germline. CDR3 in DNA: TGTGCCAGCAGTTCCCCCTCACCCGGGACGGGCTATGGCTACACCTTC. It specifies CASSSPSPGTGYGYTF.

The chain uses TRBV10-1 and TRBJ2-1; possibly TRBD1 for D (5 bases). The CDR3 has 16 amino acids. Per the germline V gene, CDR1 is WNHNN and CDR2 is SYGVQD (reference sequence). V was trimmed by 1 base and J by 0 bases, leaving 10 bases between them. The CDR3 nucleotides read TGCGCCAGCAGTGAGTTAGCCGACAGCTCCTACAATGAGCAGTTCTTC. Its protein product is CASSELADSSYNEQFF.

The sample holds many counts of this clonotype. This chain uses TRBV6-1 with TRBJ2-2; tentatively, D is TRBD2 (5 bases). The CDR3 is made up of 15 amino acids. The V gene's germline CDR1 is MNHNS and CDR2 SASEGT. Trimming stripped 1 base from V and 6 bases from J, with 12 bases between. This CDR3 reads CASSEVWQRPGELFF. The CDR3 coding sequence is TGTGCCAGCAGTGAAGTTTGGCAGCGGCCCGGGGAGCTGTTTTTT.

This clonotype has ten or more counts. The V gene is TRBV28, the J gene TRBJ2-3, with 9 nucleotides matching TRBD2. The germline gives CDR1 MDHEN, CDR2 SYDVKM. The V and J ends lost 5 bases and 1 base, in that order; junction bases with no gene match: 7. CDR3 size: 16 residues. The CDR3, as DNA: TGTGCCAGCAGTGGCGGGAGGGCAAGTGGCACAGATACGCAGTATTTT. It is translated as CASSGGRASGTDTQYF.

This clonotype has at least ten counts. The CDR3 spells CASRERVSPDTQYF. CDR3 in DNA: TGTGCCAGCAGGGAGAGGGTCAGCCCAGATACGCAGTATTTT. The chain couples TRBV12-3 or TRBV12-4 to TRBJ2-3, with D tentatively TRBD2 (5 bases). This CDR3 has 14 amino acids. Trimming removed 6 bases from V and 4 bases from J, with 14 bases in between.

This clonotype was counted ten times or more. The rearrangement uses TRBV6-1 and TRBJ2-7; D possibly corresponds to TRBD2 (6 bases). This CDR3 spans 13 amino acids. Trimming removed 11 bases from V and 1 base from J, with 15 bases in between. Germline assignment: CDR1 MNHNS and CDR2 SASEGT. As DNA, the CDR3 is TGTGCCGCCGCGGGGAGAGGATCCTACGAGCAGTACTTC. Its protein is CAAAGRGSYEQYF.

The genes are TRBV4-3 and TRBJ1-1; the D gene is possibly TRBD1 (5 bases). The germline V gene encodes CDR1 LGHNA and CDR2 YSLEER. The CDR3 is 13 amino acids. V was cut by 0 bases and J by 6 bases, with 8 bases left in between. CDR3: CASSQEGGAEAFF. In DNA form, the CDR3 reads TGCGCCAGCAGCCAAGAGGGGGGGGCTGAAGCTTTCTTT.

The V and J genes are TRBV10-1 and TRBJ1-1; D possibly corresponds to TRBD1 (6 bases). V lost 4 bases and J lost 9, with 15 bases in between. The CDR3 has 13 residues. The germline V gene has CDR1 WNHNN and CDR2 SYGVQD (reference sequence). The CDR3: CASSGWTAGQAFF. CDR3 nucleotides: TGCGCCAGCAGTGGGTGGACAGCGGGTCAAGCTTTCTTT.

The gene calls are TRBV5-6 and TRBJ2-6, with 8 bases aligning to TRBD2. Germline V gene lookup returns CDR1 SGHDT and CDR2 YYEEEE. V gave up 1 base and J gave up 0 bases; unmatched junction bases: 9. This CDR3 region has 19 residues. The CDR3 region has the DNA TGTGCCAGCAGCTTGTTATCGCTAGCGGGCCCCTCTGGGGCCAACGTCCTGACTTTC. Translation gives CASSLLSLAGPSGANVLTF.

This clonotype was observed at least ten times. CDR3 coding DNA: TGTGCCTGGAGTGGACTAGCGGGAGACCCCTACGAGTGGCAGTACTTC. It codes for CAWSGLAGDPYEWQYF. The chain carries TRBV30 and TRBJ2-7; 12 bases are shared with TRBD2. This CDR3 comprises 16 residues. The V and J ends lost 1 base and 9 bases, in that order; junction bases with no gene match: 13. Germline values: CDR1 GTSNPN, CDR2 SVGIG (reference sequence).

The chain is built from TRBV20-1 and TRBJ2-4; TRBD2 agrees at 10 bases. The trim removed 8 bases at V and 6 bases at J, leaving 7 bases unmatched. This CDR3 contains 13 residues. CDR1 and CDR2 (germline): DFQATT, SNEGSKA (reference sequence). CDR3 protein: CSPKVAGGNIQYF. CDR3 nucleotide sequence: TGCAGTCCGAAAGTAGCGGGAGGAAACATTCAGTACTTC.

In its sample, this clonotype was seen many times. The V and J genes are TRBV9 and TRBJ2-7; D is undetermined. Trimming stripped 0 bases from V and 3 bases from J, with 10 bases between. Germline lookup yields CDR1 SGDLS and CDR2 YYNGEE. The CDR3 runs to 14 residues. CDR3 bases: TGTGCCAGCAGCGTAGACGACGGATACTACGAGCAGTACTTC. This codes for CASSVDDGYYEQYF.

The chain employs TRBV15 and TRBJ1-1; 7 bases fit TRBD1. The CDR3 has 15 residues. Germline assignment: CDR1 LNHNV and CDR2 YYDKDF (reference sequence). V was pared by 3 bases and J by 0 bases, with 4 bases of the junction left unmatched. CDR3 sequence (DNA): TGTGCCACCAGCAGCCGGGACAGCATGAACACTGAAGCTTTCTTT. It translates to CATSSRDSMNTEAFF.

The chain joins TRBV29-1 to TRBJ1-1, with 7 positions matching TRBD1. The V and J ends lost 3 bases and 5 bases, in that order; junction bases with no gene match: 0. Germline-derived CDR1 and CDR2 are SQVTM and ANQGSEA. This CDR3 is 11 amino acids long. CDR3 sequence: CSVDRGTEAFF. CDR3 DNA sequence: TGCAGCGTTGACAGGGGGACTGAAGCTTTCTTT.

About this clonotype itself: This may stem from a read error, because a much larger clone lies one nucleotide away. The genes are TRBV7-9 and TRBJ2-7, with TRBD1 as a possible D gene (5 bases). The CDR3 sequence is 14 residues long. Looked up from germline, CDR1 is SEHNR and CDR2 is FQNEAQ (reference sequence). In DNA form, the CDR3 reads TGTGCCAGCAGCTTAGCGGACATACCCGACGAGCAGCACTTC. It translates to CASSLADIPDEQHF.

There are a few counts of this clonotype. The chain employs TRBV20-1 and TRBJ2-1; no definite D call. The CDR3 has 12 amino acids. CDR1 is DFQATT, CDR2 SNEGSKA, per germline (reference sequence). Trimming shortened V by 1 base and J by 15 bases, and 16 bases separated the two germline ends. The CDR3 DNA reads TGCAGTGCTAGAGCGGGTGGCATTTCTCCGTTCTTC. Protein: CSARAGGISPFF.

This clonotype was seen a handful of times. The V and J genes are TRBV7-9 and TRBJ1-5, with D uncertain. V lost 4 bases to trimming and J lost 3 bases, with 10 bases between them. Germline V gives CDR1 SEHNR, CDR2 FQNEAQ (reference sequence). This CDR3 spans 14 amino acids. CDR3 nucleotides: TGTGCCAGCAGCTCGTCGGAGAACAATCAGCCCCAGCATTTT. The encoded protein is CASSSSENNQPQHF.

This clonotype was recorded many times. The chain is built from TRBV24-1 and TRBJ2-4; TRBD1 matches at 8 bases. The CDR3 has 13 residues. Germline CDR1 and CDR2: KGHDR and SFDVKD. The V segment lost 3 bases and the J segment 7 bases; nucleotides outside the gene matches: 1. The CDR3 sequence is CATSDGQGNIQYF. CDR3 DNA sequence: TGTGCCACCAGTGATGGACAGGGCAACATTCAGTACTTC.

This clonotype was counted between two and nine times. The gene calls are TRBV5-1 and TRBJ2-2, with TRBD2 matching 12 bases. CDR3 length: 15 amino acids. J was trimmed by 6 bases and V by 6 bases; bases with no gene match: 6. The germline V gene has CDR1 SGHRS and CDR2 YFSETQ. CDR3 sequence: CASIGTSGYPGELFF. CDR3 DNA: TGCGCCAGCATCGGGACTAGCGGGTACCCCGGGGAGCTGTTTTTT.